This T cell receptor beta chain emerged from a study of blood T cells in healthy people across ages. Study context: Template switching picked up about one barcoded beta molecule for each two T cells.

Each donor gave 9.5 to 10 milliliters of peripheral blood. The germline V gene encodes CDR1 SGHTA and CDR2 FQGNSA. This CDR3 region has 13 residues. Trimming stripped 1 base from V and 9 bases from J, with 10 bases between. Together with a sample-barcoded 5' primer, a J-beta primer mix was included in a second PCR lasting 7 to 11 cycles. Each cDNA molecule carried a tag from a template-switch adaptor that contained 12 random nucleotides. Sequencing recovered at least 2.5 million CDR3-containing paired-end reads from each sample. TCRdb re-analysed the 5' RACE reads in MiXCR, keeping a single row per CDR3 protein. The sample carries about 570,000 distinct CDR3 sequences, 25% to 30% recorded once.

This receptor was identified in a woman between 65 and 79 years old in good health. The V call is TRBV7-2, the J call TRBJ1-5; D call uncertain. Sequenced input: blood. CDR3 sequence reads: CASSLERTRPQHF. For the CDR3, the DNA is TGTGCCAGCAGCTTAGAGCGGACCCGGCCCCAGCATTTT.